This T cell receptor beta chain was observed in a study of shared T cell receptors in the human thymus. Using immunoSEQ multiplex PCR, the repertoire was profiled, and TCRdb retains in-frame clones only, with some absent. The table shows about 710,000 clones, with over 75% occurring only once. This CDR3 contains 13 residues. The V end was cut by 1 base, the J end by 8 bases, with 9 bases between. CDR1 and CDR2 (germline): MGHDK, SYGVNS. These records were also assigned to another study, of human thymus T cells. That source reports: Both thymic and peripheral blood repertoires showed apparently biased V and J usage.

Sequencing was performed on thymocytes. The chain uses TRBV25-1 and TRBJ2-1; D is possibly TRBD1 (5 bases). The clonotype originates from a boy under two years old with a congenital heart defect. CDR3 sequence (DNA): TGTGCCAGCAGTGAATCGGCAGGGTATGAGCAGTTCTTC. It yields the protein CASSESAGYEQFF.